These 10 T cell receptor beta chains were sequenced from one sample in a study of blood T cell repertoires in COVID-19. TCRdb's copy holds only in-frame clones and misses some; the assay was immunoSEQ multiplex PCR. Of about 190,000 clones detected, more than 85% appear once; the ten largest clones hold under 2.5%. What was sequenced was peripheral blood. These receptors were collected from a man aged 65 to 85 with active or convalescent COVID-19.

The CDR3: CASSLGRGGIGYTF. CDR3 DNA: TGTGCCAGCAGTTTGGGAAGGGGGGGGATTGGCTACACCTTC. The chain couples TRBV28 to TRBJ1-2; D perhaps matches TRBD1 (6 bases). From germline, CDR1 is MDHEN and CDR2 SYDVKM. The CDR3 totals 14 residues. Trimming stripped 3 bases from V and 7 bases from J, with 15 bases between.

The genes are TRBV12-5 and TRBJ2-5; TRBD2 matches at 12 bases. This CDR3 comprises 18 residues. The germline CDR1 and CDR2 sequences are LGHNT and FRNRAP. With V trimmed by 0 bases and J by 3 bases, 8 bases remained unmatched. The CDR3 nucleotides read TGTGCTAGTGGTTTGGTACGGACGACTAGCGGGAGCGAAGAGACCCAGTACTTC. Translating gives CASGLVRTTSGSEETQYF.

This clone was found once. Here the CDR3 reads CASSLQTGETQYF. In DNA, the CDR3 is TGCGCCAGCAGCCTCCAGACGGGAGAGACCCAGTACTTC. The chain couples TRBV4-3 to TRBJ2-5; D gene uncertain. This CDR3 region has 13 residues. Germline V gives CDR1 LGHNA, CDR2 YSLEER. Trimming cost V 4 bases and J 4 bases, with 10 bases left between them.

The chain employs TRBV4-3 and TRBJ2-7; TRBD1 aligns across 7 bases. Per germline, CDR1 LGHNA and CDR2 YSLEER. The V and J ends lost 3 bases and 1 base, in that order; junction bases with no gene match: 6. The CDR3 has 15 residues. The CDR3 is CASSHQRQGSYEQYF. As DNA, the CDR3 is TGCGCCAGCAGCCACCAAAGACAGGGTTCCTACGAGCAGTACTTC.

The gene calls are TRBV3-1 (or the pseudogene TRBV3-2) and TRBJ2-7, with 12 positions matching TRBD2. This CDR3 has 14 amino acids. The germline V gene has CDR1 LGHDT and CDR2 YNNKEL (reference sequence). V was clipped by 4 bases and J by 6 bases; unmatched bases: 4. CDR3 in DNA: TGTGCCAGCAGCCCAGGACTAGCGGGAATCGAGCAGTACTTC. As protein: CASSPGLAGIEQYF.

The chain couples TRBV28 to TRBJ2-7; D ambiguous. The germline V gene has CDR1 MDHEN and CDR2 SYDVKM. This CDR3 has 14 residues. V was clipped by 5 bases and J by 2 bases, with 13 bases between them. The chain's CDR3 is CASSPDIPTYEQYF. For the CDR3, the DNA is TGTGCCAGCAGTCCCGACATCCCGACCTACGAGCAGTACTTC.

The rearrangement links TRBV19 to TRBJ1-2, with 8 bases fitting TRBD1. Germline V CDR1 and CDR2: LNHDA, SQIVND (reference sequence). Unmatched junction bases numbered 4, after V lost 6 bases and J lost 4 bases. This CDR3 is 13 amino acids long. The CDR3 coding sequence is TGTGCCAGTAGGGCAGGGGGCGCCTATGGCTACACCTTC. It yields the protein CASRAGGAYGYTF.

This clone has at least ten counts. The gene calls are TRBV9 and TRBJ2-7, with TRBD1 matching over 8 bases. The CDR3 has 15 residues. V shed 0 bases, J shed 5 bases, and the junction held 7 bases outside the gene matches. The germline gives CDR1 SGDLS, CDR2 YYNGEE. CDR3 residues: CASSVAAGGRDEQYF. The CDR3 DNA reads TGTGCCAGCAGCGTAGCGGCAGGGGGCAGGGACGAGCAGTACTTC.

The chain links TRBV5-5 to TRBJ2-5; D might be TRBD2 (6 bases). Trimming left V 0 bases short and J 3 bases short, with 18 bases between. CDR1 is SGHKS and CDR2 is YYEKEE in the germline V gene (reference sequence). The CDR3 sequence is 17 residues long. This CDR3 is CASSLDLARIKEETQYF. DNA for the CDR3: TGTGCCAGCAGCTTGGACCTAGCGAGAATAAAGGAAGAGACCCAGTACTTC. The full variable domain, with the rest looked up from reference TRBV5-5 and TRBJ2-5, is DAGVTQSPTHLIKTRGQQVTLRCSPISGHKSVSWYQQVLGQGPQFIFQYYEKEERGRGNFPDRFSARQFPNYSSELNVNALLLGDSALYLCASSLDLARIKEETQYFGPGTRLLVL.

The chain combines TRBV5-6 with TRBJ1-5; 8 bases match TRBD1. There are 14 residues in the CDR3. Germline assignment: CDR1 SGHDT and CDR2 YYEEEE. The V segment lost 4 bases and the J segment 7 bases; nucleotides outside the gene matches: 7. CDR3 residues: CASSLGQGRQPQHF. CDR3 bases: TGTGCCAGCAGCCTCGGACAGGGCCGGCAGCCCCAGCATTTT.